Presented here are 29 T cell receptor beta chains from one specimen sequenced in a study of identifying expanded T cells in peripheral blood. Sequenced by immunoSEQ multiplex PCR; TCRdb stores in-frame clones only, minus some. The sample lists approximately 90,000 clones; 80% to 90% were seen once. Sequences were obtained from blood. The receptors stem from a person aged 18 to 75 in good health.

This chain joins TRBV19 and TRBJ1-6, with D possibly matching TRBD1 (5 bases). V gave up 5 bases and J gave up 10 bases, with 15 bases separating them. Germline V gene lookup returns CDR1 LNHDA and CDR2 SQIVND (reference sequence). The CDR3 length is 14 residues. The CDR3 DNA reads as TGTGCCAGTAGTCAACGACAGTCTCGATCACCCCTCCACTTT. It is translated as CASSQRQSRSPLHF.

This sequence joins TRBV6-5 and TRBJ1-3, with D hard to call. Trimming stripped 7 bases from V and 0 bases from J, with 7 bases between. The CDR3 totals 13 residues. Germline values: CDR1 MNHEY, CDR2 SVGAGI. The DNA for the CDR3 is TGTGCCAGCATGAAGCCCTCTGGAAACACCATATATTTT. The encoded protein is CASMKPSGNTIYF.

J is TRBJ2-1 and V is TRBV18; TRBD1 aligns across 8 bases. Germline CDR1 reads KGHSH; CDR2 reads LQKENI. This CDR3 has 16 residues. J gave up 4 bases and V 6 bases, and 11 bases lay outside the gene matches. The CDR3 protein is CASSARTGTRYNEQFF. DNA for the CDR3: TGTGCCAGCTCGGCGCGGACAGGGACGAGATACAATGAGCAGTTCTTC. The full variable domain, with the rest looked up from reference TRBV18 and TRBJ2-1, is NAGVMQNPRHLVRRRGQEARLRCSPMKGHSHVYWYRQLPEEGLKFMVYLQKENIIDESGMPKERFSAEFPKEGPSILRIQQVVRGDSAAYFCASSARTGTRYNEQFFGPGTRLTVL.

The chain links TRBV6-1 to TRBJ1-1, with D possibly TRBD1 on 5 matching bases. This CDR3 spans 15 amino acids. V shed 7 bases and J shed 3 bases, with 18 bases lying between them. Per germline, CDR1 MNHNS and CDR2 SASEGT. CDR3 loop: CASTGGVGRDTEAFF. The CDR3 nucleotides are TGTGCCAGCACGGGGGGGGTCGGGAGAGACACTGAAGCTTTCTTT.

The CDR3 sequence is CASTGGGAGLSYEQYF. CDR3 coding DNA: TGTGCCAGCACAGGGGGAGGGGCAGGCCTTTCCTACGAGCAGTACTTC. The chain has TRBV2 and TRBJ2-7; the D call may be TRBD1 or TRBD2 (7 bases each). The CDR3 spans 16 residues. Per germline, CDR1 SNHLY and CDR2 FYNNEI. With 7 bases removed from V and 1 base from J, the gap between germline ends came to 20 bases.

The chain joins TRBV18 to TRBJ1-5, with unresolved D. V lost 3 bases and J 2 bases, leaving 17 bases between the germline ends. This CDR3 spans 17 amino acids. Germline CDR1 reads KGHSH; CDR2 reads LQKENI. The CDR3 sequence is CASSPGRLSEGNQPQHF. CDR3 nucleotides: TGTGCCAGCTCACCGGGTCGACTATCAGAGGGCAATCAGCCCCAGCATTTT. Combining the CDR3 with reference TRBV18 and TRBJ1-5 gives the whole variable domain NAGVMQNPRHLVRRRGQEARLRCSPMKGHSHVYWYRQLPEEGLKFMVYLQKENIIDESGMPKERFSAEFPKEGPSILRIQQVVRGDSAAYFCASSPGRLSEGNQPQHFGDGTRLSIL.

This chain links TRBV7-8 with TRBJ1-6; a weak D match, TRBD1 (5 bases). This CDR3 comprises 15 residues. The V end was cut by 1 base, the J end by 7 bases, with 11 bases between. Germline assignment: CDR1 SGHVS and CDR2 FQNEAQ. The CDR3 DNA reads TGTGCCAGCAGCTTAGGGGGGGGGAGCAATTCACCCCTCCACTTT. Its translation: CASSLGGGSNSPLHF.

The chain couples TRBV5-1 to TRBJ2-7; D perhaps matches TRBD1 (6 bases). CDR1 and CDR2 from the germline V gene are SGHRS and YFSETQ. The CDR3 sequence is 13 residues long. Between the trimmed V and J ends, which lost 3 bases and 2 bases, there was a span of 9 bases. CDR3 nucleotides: TGCGCCAGCAGCTCAGGGGTAACCTACGAGCAGTACTTC. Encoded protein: CASSSGVTYEQYF.

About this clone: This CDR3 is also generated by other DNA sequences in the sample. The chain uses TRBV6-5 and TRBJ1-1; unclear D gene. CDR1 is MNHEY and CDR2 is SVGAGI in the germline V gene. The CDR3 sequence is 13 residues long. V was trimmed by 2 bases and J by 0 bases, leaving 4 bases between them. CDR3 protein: CASSYAVNTEAFF. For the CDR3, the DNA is TGTGCCAGCAGTTACGCGGTGAACACTGAAGCTTTCTTT.

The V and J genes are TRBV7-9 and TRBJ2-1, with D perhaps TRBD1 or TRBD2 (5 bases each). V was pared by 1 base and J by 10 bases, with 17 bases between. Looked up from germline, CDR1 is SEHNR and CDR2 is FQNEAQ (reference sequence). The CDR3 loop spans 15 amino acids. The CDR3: CASSLVRNRGGEQFF. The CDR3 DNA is TGTGCCAGCAGCTTAGTCCGAAATCGGGGCGGGGAGCAGTTCTTC.

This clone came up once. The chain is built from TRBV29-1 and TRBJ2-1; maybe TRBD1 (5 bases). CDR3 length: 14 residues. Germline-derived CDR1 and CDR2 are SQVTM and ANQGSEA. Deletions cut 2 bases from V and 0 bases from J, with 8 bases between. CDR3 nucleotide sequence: TGCAGCGTTGAACAGGGAACCTCCTACAATGAGCAGTTCTTC. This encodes CSVEQGTSYNEQFF.

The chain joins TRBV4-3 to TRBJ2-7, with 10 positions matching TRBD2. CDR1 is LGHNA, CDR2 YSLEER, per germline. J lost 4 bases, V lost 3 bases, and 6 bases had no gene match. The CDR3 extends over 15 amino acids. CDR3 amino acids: CASSQGILAGYEQYF. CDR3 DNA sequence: TGCGCCAGCAGCCAGGGTATACTAGCGGGGTACGAGCAGTACTTC.

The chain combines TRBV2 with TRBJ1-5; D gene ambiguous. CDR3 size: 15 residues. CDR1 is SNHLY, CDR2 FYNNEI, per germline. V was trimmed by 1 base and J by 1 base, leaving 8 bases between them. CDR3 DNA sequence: TGTGCCAGCAGTGAAGAAACTCGGAGCAATCAGCCCCAGCATTTT. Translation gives CASSEETRSNQPQHF.

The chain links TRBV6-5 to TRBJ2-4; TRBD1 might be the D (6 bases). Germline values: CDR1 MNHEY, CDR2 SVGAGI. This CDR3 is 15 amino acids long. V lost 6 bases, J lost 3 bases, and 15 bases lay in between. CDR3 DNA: TGTGCCAGCAGACATCTAGGGGGAAACAAAAACATTCAGTACTTC. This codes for CASRHLGGNKNIQYF.

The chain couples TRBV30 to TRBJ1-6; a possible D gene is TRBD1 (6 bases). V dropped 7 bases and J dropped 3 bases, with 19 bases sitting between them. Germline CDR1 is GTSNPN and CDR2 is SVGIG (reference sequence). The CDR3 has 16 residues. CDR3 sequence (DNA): TGTGCCTCTAACCCCCAGGGGAGGTTCTATAATTCACCCCTCCACTTT. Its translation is CASNPQGRFYNSPLHF.

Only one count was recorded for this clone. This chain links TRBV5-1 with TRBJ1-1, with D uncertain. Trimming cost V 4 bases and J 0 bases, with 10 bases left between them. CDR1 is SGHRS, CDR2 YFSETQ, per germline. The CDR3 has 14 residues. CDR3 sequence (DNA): TGCGCCAGCAGCCCTGGTGGGGTGAACACTGAAGCTTTCTTT. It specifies CASSPGGVNTEAFF.

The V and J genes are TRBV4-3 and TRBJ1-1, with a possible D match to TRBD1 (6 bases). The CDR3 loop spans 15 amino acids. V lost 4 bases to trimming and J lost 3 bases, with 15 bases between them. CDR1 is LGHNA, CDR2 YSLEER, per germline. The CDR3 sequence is CASSRLQGTDTEAFF. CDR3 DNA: TGCGCCAGCAGCCGTTTACAGGGTACCGACACTGAAGCTTTCTTT.

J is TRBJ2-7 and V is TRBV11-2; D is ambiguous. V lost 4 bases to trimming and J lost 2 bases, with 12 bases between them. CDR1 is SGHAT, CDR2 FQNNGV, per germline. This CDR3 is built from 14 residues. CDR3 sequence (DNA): TGTGCCAGCAGCTCCCTATCCGCAACCTACGAGCAGTACTTC. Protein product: CASSSLSATYEQYF.

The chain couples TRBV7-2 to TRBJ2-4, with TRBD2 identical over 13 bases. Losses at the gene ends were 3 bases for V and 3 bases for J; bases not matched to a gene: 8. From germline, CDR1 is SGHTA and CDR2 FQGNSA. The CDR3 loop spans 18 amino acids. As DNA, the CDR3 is TGTGCCAGCAGCTTTCCGACTAGCGGGGGGCTAGACAAAAACATTCAGTACTTC. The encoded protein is CASSFPTSGGLDKNIQYF.

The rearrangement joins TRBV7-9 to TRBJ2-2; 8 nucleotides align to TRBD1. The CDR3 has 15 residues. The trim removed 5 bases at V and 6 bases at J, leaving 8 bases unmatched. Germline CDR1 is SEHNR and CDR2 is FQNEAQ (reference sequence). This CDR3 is CASSVRQGRPGELFF. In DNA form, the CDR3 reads TGTGCCAGCAGCGTTCGACAGGGGAGGCCCGGGGAGCTGTTTTTT.

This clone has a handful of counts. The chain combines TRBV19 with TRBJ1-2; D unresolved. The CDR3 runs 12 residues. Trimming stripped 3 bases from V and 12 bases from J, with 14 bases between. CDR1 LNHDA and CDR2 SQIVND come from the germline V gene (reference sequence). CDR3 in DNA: TGTGCCAGTAGTATGTACGACATCCCAGACACCTTC. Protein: CASSMYDIPDTF.

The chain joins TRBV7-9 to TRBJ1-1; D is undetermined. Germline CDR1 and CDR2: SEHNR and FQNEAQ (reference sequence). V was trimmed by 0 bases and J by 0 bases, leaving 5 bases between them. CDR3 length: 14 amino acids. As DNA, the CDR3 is TGTGCCAGCAGCTTAGCAACAGTGAACACTGAAGCTTTCTTT. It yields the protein CASSLATVNTEAFF.

The chain's CDR3 is CASSLAWSPSENSPLHF. DNA for the CDR3: TGTGCCAGCAGCTTAGCCTGGTCACCGTCGGAGAATTCACCCCTCCACTTT. The chain has TRBV7-8 and TRBJ1-6; D not resolved. The CDR3 contains 17 residues. With 0 bases removed from V and 7 bases from J, the gap between germline ends came to 16 bases. Per the germline V gene, CDR1 is SGHVS and CDR2 is FQNEAQ.

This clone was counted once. The CDR3 loop reads CASSRAGLAGGDTQYF. The CDR3 DNA follows: TGTGCCAGCTCGCGAGCGGGACTAGCGGGGGGAGATACGCAGTATTTT. The chain recombines TRBV18 with TRBJ2-3; 15 bases map to TRBD2. This CDR3 is built from 16 residues. The junction had 6 bases not matched to a gene; V was cut back by 6 bases and J by 5 bases. Per the germline V gene, CDR1 is KGHSH and CDR2 is LQKENI.

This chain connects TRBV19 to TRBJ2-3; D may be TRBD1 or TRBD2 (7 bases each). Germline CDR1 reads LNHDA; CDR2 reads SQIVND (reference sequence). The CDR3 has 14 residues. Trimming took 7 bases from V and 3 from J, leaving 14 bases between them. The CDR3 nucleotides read TGTGCCAGTAAGAACAGGGGAGGGACAGATACGCAGTATTTT. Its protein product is CASKNRGGTDTQYF.

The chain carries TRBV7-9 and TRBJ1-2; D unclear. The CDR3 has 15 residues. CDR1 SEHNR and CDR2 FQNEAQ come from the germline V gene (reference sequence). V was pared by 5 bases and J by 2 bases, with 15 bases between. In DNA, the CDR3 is TGTGCCAGCAGCCTCCGGGAAGGTGGGAACTATGGCTACACCTTC. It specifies CASSLREGGNYGYTF. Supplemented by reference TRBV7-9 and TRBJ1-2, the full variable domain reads DTGVSQNPRHKITKRGQNVTFRCDPISEHNRLYWYRQTLGQGPEFLTYFQNEAQLEKSRLLSDRFSAERPKGSFSTLEIQRTEQGDSAMYLCASSLREGGNYGYTFGSGTRLTVV.

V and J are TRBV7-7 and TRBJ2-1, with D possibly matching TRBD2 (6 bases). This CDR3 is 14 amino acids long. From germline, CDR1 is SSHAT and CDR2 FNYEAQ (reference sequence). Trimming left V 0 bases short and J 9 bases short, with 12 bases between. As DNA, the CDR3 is TGTGCCAGCAGCTTAGCGCTGGGGACTGGTGAGCAGTTCTTC. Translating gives CASSLALGTGEQFF.

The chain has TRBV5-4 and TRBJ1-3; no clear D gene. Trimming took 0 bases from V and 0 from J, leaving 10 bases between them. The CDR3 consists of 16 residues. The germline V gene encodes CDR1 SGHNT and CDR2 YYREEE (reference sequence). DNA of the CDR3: TGTGCCAGCAGCTTGGGTCAGGACCTCTCTGGAAACACCATATATTTT. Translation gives CASSLGQDLSGNTIYF.

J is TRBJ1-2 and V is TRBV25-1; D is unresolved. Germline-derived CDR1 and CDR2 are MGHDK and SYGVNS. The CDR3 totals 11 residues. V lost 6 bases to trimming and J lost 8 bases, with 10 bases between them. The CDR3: CASRNEIGYTF. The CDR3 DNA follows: TGTGCCAGCAGAAACGAGATAGGCTACACCTTC.